A selection of T cell receptor beta chains follows, all from one sample in a study of blood T cell repertoires in COVID-19. Profiled with immunoSEQ multiplex PCR; TCRdb holds only in-frame clones, not every one. The data contain tens of thousands of clones, over 75% of them seen just once; the ten biggest clones take up roughly 0.8%. The sample comprised peripheral blood. Receptors originate from a woman of 80 years or more with acute or convalescent COVID-19. Both conserved end residues are part of each CDR3. D genes are given only for firm matches. Clone size is not always given. Where it is, it says once, few, many or a class for expanded clones.

V: TRBV10-1
J: TRBJ2-1
D: TRBD2
length: 14
size: few
DNA: TGCGCCAGCAGAGCTAGCGGGAGTTCAAATGAGCAGTTCTTC
CDR3: CASRASGSSNEQFF

V: TRBV19
J: TRBJ1-6
D: .
length: 12
size: .
DNA: TGTGCCAGTACCAGGGCGGATTCACCCCTCCACTTT
CDR3: CASTRADSPLHF

V: TRBV6-6
J: TRBJ2-7
D: TRBD2
length: 15
size: once
DNA: TGTGCCAGCAGTTACGTAGCGGGGGACGTGGGGGAGCAGTACTTC
CDR3: CASSYVAGDVGEQYF

V: TRBV4-2
J: TRBJ2-2
D: TRBD2
length: 16
size: .
DNA: TGTGCCAGCAGCCAAGGGACTAGAGGGTACACCGGGGAGCTGTTTTTT
CDR3: CASSQGTRGYTGELFF

V: TRBV5-6
J: TRBJ2-1
D: .
length: 13
size: .
DNA: TGTGCCAGCAGCTTGCCAAGGGGGGGTGAGCAGTTCTTC
CDR3: CASSLPRGGEQFF

V: TRBV3-1/TRBV3-2
J: TRBJ2-2
D: TRBD2
length: 15
size: .
DNA: TGTGCCAGCATGAGGACGGGAGGCTCAACCGGGGAGCTGTTTTTT
CDR3: CASMRTGGSTGELFF

V: TRBV6-9
J: TRBJ2-3
D: TRBD2
length: 16
size: .
DNA: TGTGCCAGCAAAGAAAAGACTAGCGGGGGATTAGATACGCAGTATTTT
CDR3: CASKEKTSGGLDTQYF

V: TRBV29-1
J: TRBJ2-6
D: .
length: 12
size: .
DNA: TGCAGCGCCCACTCTGGGGCCAACGTCCTGACTTTC
CDR3: CSAHSGANVLTF

V: TRBV7-7
J: TRBJ2-1
D: TRBD2
length: 15
size: .
DNA: TGTGCTAGCAGCTTAGGGGAGGGAAGTTACAATGAGCAGTTCTTC
CDR3: CASSLGEGSYNEQFF

V: TRBV28
J: TRBJ2-3
D: TRBD2
length: 17
size: .
DNA: TGTGCCAGCAGTTTACCCGATAGCGGGAGATTTACAGATACGCAGTATTTT
CDR3: CASSLPDSGRFTDTQYF

V: TRBV6-1
J: TRBJ2-3
D: .
length: 16
size: .
DNA: TGTGCCAGCAGTGAAGCTTGGGGGGGCATTGGGGATACGCAGTATTTT
CDR3: CASSEAWGGIGDTQYF

V: TRBV23-1
J: TRBJ1-2
D: .
length: 15
size: .
DNA: TGCGCCAGCGGACGACCCGGGACTGACTACTATGGCTACACCTTC
CDR3: CASGRPGTDYYGYTF

V: TRBV11-2
J: TRBJ2-2
D: .
length: 14
size: .
DNA: TGTGCCAGCAGCTCCACAAGGGCGGGCGGGGAGCTGTTTTTT
CDR3: CASSSTRAGGELFF

V: TRBV4-3
J: TRBJ2-7
D: .
length: 16
size: .
DNA: TGCGCCAGCAGCCAAGTGATTACTAGTTACTTCAACGAGCAGTACTTC
CDR3: CASSQVITSYFNEQYF

V: TRBV2
J: TRBJ2-7
D: .
length: 14
size: .
DNA: TGTGCCAGCAGTGTAACAGGTTGGACATCCGAGCAGTACTTC
CDR3: CASSVTGWTSEQYF

V: TRBV4-2
J: TRBJ2-2
D: .
length: 18
size: .
DNA: TGTGCCAGCAGCCAAACCGGGACACAAAACGTTGGCACCGGGGAGCTGTTTTTT
CDR3: CASSQTGTQNVGTGELFF

V: TRBV3-1/TRBV3-2
J: TRBJ1-5
D: .
length: 16
size: .
DNA: TGTGCCAGCAGCCAAGGCGGGGGGCGCAGCAATCAGCCCCAGCATTTT
CDR3: CASSQGGGRSNQPQHF

V: TRBV5-1
J: TRBJ1-2
D: .
length: 14
size: .
DNA: TGCGCCAGCAGCTTGGCGGCAGGGGAGAGTGGCTACACCTTC
CDR3: CASSLAAGESGYTF

V: TRBV4-1
J: TRBJ2-5
D: TRBD2
length: 13
size: once
DNA: TGCGCCAGCAGCCAGGAGCGGGAGATTGCCCAGTACTTC
CDR3: CASSQEREIAQYF

V: TRBV3-1/TRBV3-2
J: TRBJ1-6
D: .
length: 14
size: once
DNA: TGTGCCAGCAGCGGGACTCGGGGTAATTCACCCCTCCACTTT
CDR3: CASSGTRGNSPLHF

V: TRBV24-1
J: TRBJ2-1
D: .
length: 16
size: .
DNA: TGTGCCACCAGTGGACAGAAGGGGAAGGGTTACAATGAGCAGTTCTTC
CDR3: CATSGQKGKGYNEQFF

V: TRBV4-2
J: TRBJ1-6
D: .
length: 16
size: .
DNA: TGTGCCAGCAGCCAAGATGCAGGGGAGTGGAATTCACCCCTCCACTTT
CDR3: CASSQDAGEWNSPLHF

V: TRBV9
J: TRBJ1-1
D: TRBD1
length: 15
size: .
DNA: TGTGCCAGCAGCCGTACGGGACAGCTGAACACTGAAGCTTTCTTT
CDR3: CASSRTGQLNTEAFF

V: TRBV6-5
J: TRBJ1-6
D: TRBD1
length: 14
size: .
DNA: TGTGCCACGACCTACGGGACAGGGCATTCACCCCTCCACTTT
CDR3: CATTYGTGHSPLHF

V: TRBV4-3
J: TRBJ1-2
D: TRBD1
length: 15
size: .
DNA: TGCGCCAGCAGCCTCGACAGGGCAGTCCTCTATGGCTACACCTTC
CDR3: CASSLDRAVLYGYTF

V: TRBV7-3
J: TRBJ1-1
D: .
length: 13
size: .
DNA: TGTGCCAGCAGCCCCGGGGGGTCCACTGAAGCTTTCTTT
CDR3: CASSPGGSTEAFF

V: TRBV5-1
J: TRBJ2-1
D: .
length: 15
size: .
DNA: TGCGCCAGCAGCTTCCAGGGGGGTGGTTTAAATGAGCAGTTCTTC
CDR3: CASSFQGGGLNEQFF

V: TRBV5-5
J: TRBJ1-4
D: .
length: 16
size: .
DNA: TGTGCCAGCAGCACACGGGACACAGGGCCTAATGAAAAACTGTTTTTT
CDR3: CASSTRDTGPNEKLFF

V: TRBV5-1
J: TRBJ1-1
D: .
length: 15
size: .
DNA: TGCGCCAGCAGCTTGGTGGGGGGGCTGAACACTGAAGCTTTCTTT
CDR3: CASSLVGGLNTEAFF

V: TRBV15
J: TRBJ2-7
D: .
length: 16
size: .
DNA: TGTGCCACCAGCAGAGGTGGGACCAGGGGATCCTACGAGCAGTACTTC
CDR3: CATSRGGTRGSYEQYF

V: TRBV9
J: TRBJ2-5
D: .
length: 14
size: few
DNA: TGTGCCAGCAGCGCCCTAGGAGCGGGAGAGACCCAGTACTTC
CDR3: CASSALGAGETQYF

V: TRBV5-8
J: TRBJ2-1
D: .
length: 16
size: .
DNA: TGTGCCAGCAGCTTGGTTCTAGCGAGCTCCTACAATGAGCAGTTCTTC
CDR3: CASSLVLASSYNEQFF

V: TRBV15
J: TRBJ2-3
D: TRBD1
length: 16
size: once
DNA: TGTGCCACCAGCAGAGATATGGGACAGGGCACAGATACGCAGTATTTT
CDR3: CATSRDMGQGTDTQYF

V: TRBV29-1
J: TRBJ2-3
D: TRBD1
length: 12
size: .
DNA: TGCAGCGTCCCGACAGGGTCAGATACGCAGTATTTT
CDR3: CSVPTGSDTQYF